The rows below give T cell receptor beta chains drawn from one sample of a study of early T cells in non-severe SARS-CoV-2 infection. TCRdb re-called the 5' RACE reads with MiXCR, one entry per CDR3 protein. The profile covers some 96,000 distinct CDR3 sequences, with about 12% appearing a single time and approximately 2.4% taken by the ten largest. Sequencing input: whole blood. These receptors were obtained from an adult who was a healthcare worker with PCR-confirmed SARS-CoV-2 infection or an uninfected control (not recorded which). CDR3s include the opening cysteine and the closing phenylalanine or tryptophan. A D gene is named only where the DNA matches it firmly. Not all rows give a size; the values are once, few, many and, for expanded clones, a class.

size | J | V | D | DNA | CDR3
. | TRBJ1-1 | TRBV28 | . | TGTGCCAGCAGATTCGAGGAGGTGAACACTGAAGCTTTCTTT | CASRFEEVNTEAFF
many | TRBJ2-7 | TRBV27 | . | TGTGCCAGCAGTTTCGGGGCCCCGTACGAGCAGTACTTC | CASSFGAPYEQYF
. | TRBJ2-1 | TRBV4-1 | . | TGCGCCAGCAGCCAAGAATCCGGTGAGCAGTTCTTC | CASSQESGEQFF
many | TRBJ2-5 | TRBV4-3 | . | TGCGCCAGCAGCCAAGATTGGGGCAGGGGCGAGACCCAGTACTTC | CASSQDWGRGETQYF
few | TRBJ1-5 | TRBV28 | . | TGTGCCAGCAGTTTTAGCCCCCAGCCCCAGCATTTT | CASSFSPQPQHF
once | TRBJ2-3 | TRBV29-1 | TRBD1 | TGCAGCGTTGAAGATCAACAGGGGGCTTTCGGAGATACGCAGTATTTT | CSVEDQQGAFGDTQYF
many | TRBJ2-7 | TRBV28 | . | TGTGCCAGCAGTTTCGGATCCTACGAGCAGTACTTC | CASSFGSYEQYF
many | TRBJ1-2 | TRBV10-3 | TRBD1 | TGTGCCATCAGGGGGACAGGGGACTATGGCTACACCTTC | CAIRGTGDYGYTF
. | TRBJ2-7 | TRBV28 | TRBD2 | TGTGCCAGCAGTCTAAGCGGGGGAGGCTCCTACGAGCAGTACTTC | CASSLSGGGSYEQYF
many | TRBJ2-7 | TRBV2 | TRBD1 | TGTGCCAGCAGACCAGGGGGTACCTACGAGCAGTACTTC | CASRPGGTYEQYF
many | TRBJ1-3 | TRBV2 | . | TGTGCCAGCAGTGAATCGGGCTCTGGAAACACCATATATTTT | CASSESGSGNTIYF
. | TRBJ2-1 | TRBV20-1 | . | TGCAGTGCTAGAGGGGACTCCGGCCTTTCTGAGCAGTTCTTC | CSARGDSGLSEQFF
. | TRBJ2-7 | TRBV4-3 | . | TGCGCCAGCAGCCAACACCCGAAACAGGGAAACTACGAGCAGTACTTC | CASSQHPKQGNYEQYF
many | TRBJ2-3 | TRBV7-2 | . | TGTGCCAGCAGCCTTGCCGGGGGGCACACAGATACGCAGTATTTT | CASSLAGGHTDTQYF